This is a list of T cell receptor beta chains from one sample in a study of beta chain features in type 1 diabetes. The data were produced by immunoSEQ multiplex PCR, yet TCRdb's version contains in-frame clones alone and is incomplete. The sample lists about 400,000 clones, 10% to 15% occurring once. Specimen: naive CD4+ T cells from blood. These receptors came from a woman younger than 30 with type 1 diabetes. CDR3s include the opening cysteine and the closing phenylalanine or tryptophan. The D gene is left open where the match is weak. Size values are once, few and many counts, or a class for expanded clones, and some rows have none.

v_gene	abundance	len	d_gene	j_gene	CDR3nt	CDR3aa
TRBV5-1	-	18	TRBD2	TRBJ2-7	TGCGCCAGCAGCTTGGCACCCGGAGGGACTAGCGGCTCCTACGAGCAGTACTTC	CASSLAPGGTSGSYEQYF
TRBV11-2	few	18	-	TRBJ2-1	TGTGCCAGCAGCCCTCGGACAGGGAAGGCGGGGGGGTACAATGAGCAGTTCTTC	CASSPRTGKAGGYNEQFF
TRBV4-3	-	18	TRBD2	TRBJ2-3	TGCGCCAGCAGCCAAGACGGCGGGAGCCCCGCCAAAGCAGATACGCAGTATTTT	CASSQDGGSPAKADTQYF
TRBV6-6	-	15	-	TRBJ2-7	TGTGCCAGCAGTTTGCCCACAGGACAGACCTACGAGCAGTACTTC	CASSLPTGQTYEQYF
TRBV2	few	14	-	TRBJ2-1	TGTGCCAGCAGTTTGGAAGCAGGGTCGTCTCAGGGGTTCTTC	CASSLEAGSSQGFF
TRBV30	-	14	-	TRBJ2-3	TGTGCCTGGGCCTGGGGGGGCGGAGGAGATACGCAGTATTTT	CAWAWGGGGDTQYF
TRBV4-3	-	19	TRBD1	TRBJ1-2	TGCGCCAGCAGCCAAGATTTAGCGACAGGGAGTACCTTAAACTATGGCTACACCTTC	CASSQDLATGSTLNYGYTF
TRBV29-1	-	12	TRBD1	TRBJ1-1	TGCAGCGCCCAGGGGGGTGGCACTGAAGCTTTCTTT	CSAQGGGTEAFF
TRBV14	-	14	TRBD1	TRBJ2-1	TGTGCCAGCAGCCAACACTACAGGGGCGATGAGCAGTTCTTC	CASSQHYRGDEQFF
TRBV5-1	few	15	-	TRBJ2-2	TGCGCCAGCAGCCAGGTCACTTGGAACACCGGGGAGCTGTTTTTT	CASSQVTWNTGELFF
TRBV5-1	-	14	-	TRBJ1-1	TGCGCCAGCAGCCTATTGACAGAGAACACTGAAGCTTTCTTT	CASSLLTENTEAFF
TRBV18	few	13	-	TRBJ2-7	TGTGCCAGCTCACCAGCTAGCGAGAGAGAGCAGTACTTC	CASSPASEREQYF
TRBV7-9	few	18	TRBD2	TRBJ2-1	TGTGCCAGCAGCTTCGGTACAGGGACTAGCGGGAGAAAGAATGAGCAGTTCTTC	CASSFGTGTSGRKNEQFF
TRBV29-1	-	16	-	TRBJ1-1	TGCAGCGTCGAGGAATCCTCCTTTCGGGTTTCCACTGAAGCTTTCTTT	CSVEESSFRVSTEAFF
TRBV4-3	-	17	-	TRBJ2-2	TGCGCCAGCAGCCAAGTTGTAGGCAGGTTAAACACCGGGGAGCTGTTTTTT	CASSQVVGRLNTGELFF
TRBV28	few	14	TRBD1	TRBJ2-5	TGTGCCAGCAGGGCACAGGGGGCGAAGGGGACCCAGTACTTC	CASRAQGAKGTQYF
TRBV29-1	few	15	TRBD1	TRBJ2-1	TGCAGCTCCCGTACCGGGACAGGGGTCTACAATGAGCAGTTCTTC	CSSRTGTGVYNEQFF
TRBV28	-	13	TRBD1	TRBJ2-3	TGTGCCAGCAGCTCCGGACAGGGCGATACGCAGTATTTT	CASSSGQGDTQYF
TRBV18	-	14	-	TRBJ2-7	TGTGCCAGCTCACTAGCCCAGCGATCCTACGAGCAGTACTTC	CASSLAQRSYEQYF
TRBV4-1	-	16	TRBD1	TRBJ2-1	TGCGCCAGCAGCCCCTCGGGACAGGGGCTAGACAATGAGCAGTTCTTC	CASSPSGQGLDNEQFF
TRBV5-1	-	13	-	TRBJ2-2	TGCGCCAGCAGCTTGGACAGGACCGGGGAGCTGTTTTTT	CASSLDRTGELFF
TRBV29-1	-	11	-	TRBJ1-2	TGCAGCGTAATATTGAACTATGGCTACACCTTC	CSVILNYGYTF
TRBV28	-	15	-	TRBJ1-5	TGTGCCAGCAGTTTAGGGGACACGGGGTCTCGACCCCAGCATTTT	CASSLGDTGSRPQHF
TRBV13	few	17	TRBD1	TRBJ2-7	TGTGCCAGCAGCTCACAGGCCCGGGACAGGGCCTCCTACGAGCAGTACTTC	CASSSQARDRASYEQYF
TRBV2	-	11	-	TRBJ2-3	TGTGCCAGCAGTGTCGAGGATACGCAGTATTTT	CASSVEDTQYF
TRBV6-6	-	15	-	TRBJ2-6	TGTGCCACCAATCCCCCAGGTACTGGGGCCAACGTCCTGACTTTC	CATNPPGTGANVLTF
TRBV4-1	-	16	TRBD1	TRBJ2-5	TGCGCCAGCAGCCAACTAACGACAGGGCCTACAGAGACCCAGTACTTC	CASSQLTTGPTETQYF
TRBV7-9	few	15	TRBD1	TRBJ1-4	TGTGCCAGCAGCTGGGGACAGGGGTTTAATGAAAAACTGTTTTTT	CASSWGQGFNEKLFF
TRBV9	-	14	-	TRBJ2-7	TGTGCCAGCAGCGTAGTTGGGAGCTCCTACGAGCAGTACTTC	CASSVVGSSYEQYF
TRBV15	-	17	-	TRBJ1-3	TGTGCCACCAGCAGAGAGGGGGCAGCCCCGGGCGGAAACACCATATATTTT	CATSREGAAPGGNTIYF
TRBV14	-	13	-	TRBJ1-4	TGTGCCAGCAGGCAAGGCTCAGTCGAAAAACTGTTTTTT	CASRQGSVEKLFF
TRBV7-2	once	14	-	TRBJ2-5	TGTGCCAGCAGCTGGGCTAGCGCAGGAGAGACCCAGTACTTC	CASSWASAGETQYF
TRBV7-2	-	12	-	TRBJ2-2	TGTGCCAGCAGCCCTTATACCGGGGAGCTGTTTTTT	CASSPYTGELFF
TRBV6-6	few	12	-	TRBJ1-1	TGTGCCAGCAACGTAGGGGGGGCGGAAGCTTTCTTT	CASNVGGAEAFF
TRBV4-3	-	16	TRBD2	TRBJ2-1	TGCGCCAGCAGCCACGTGACTAGCGGGAGGGCGGGGGAGCAGTTCTTC	CASSHVTSGRAGEQFF
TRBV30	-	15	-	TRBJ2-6	TGTGCCTGGAGTGGCCGAGACTCTGGGGCCAACGTCCTGACTTTC	CAWSGRDSGANVLTF
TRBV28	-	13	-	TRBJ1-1	TGTGCCAGCAATTGGGGGGTATGGACTGAAGCTTTCTTT	CASNWGVWTEAFF
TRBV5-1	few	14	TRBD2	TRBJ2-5	TGCGCCAGCAGCTTGGGTGGCGGGAGTGAGACCCAGTACTTC	CASSLGGGSETQYF
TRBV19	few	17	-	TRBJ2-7	TGTGCCAGTAGCAAAGTATACCCCAGTGACATTGCCTACGAGCAGTACTTC	CASSKVYPSDIAYEQYF
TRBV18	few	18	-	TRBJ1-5	TGTGCCAGCTCACCTAACTCGCAGGGTCCTGCTTTAAATCAGCCCCAGCATTTT	CASSPNSQGPALNQPQHF
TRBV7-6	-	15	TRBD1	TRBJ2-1	TGTGCCAGCAGCGGAACAGGGGTACTTGGTAATGAGCAGTTCTTC	CASSGTGVLGNEQFF
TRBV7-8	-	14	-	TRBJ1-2	TGTGCCAGCAGTAATGTAGGACAGCATGTGGGCTACACCTTC	CASSNVGQHVGYTF
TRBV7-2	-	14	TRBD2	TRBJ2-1	TGTGCCAGCACCCGACGGGAGGGCTACAATGAGCAGTTCTTC	CASTRREGYNEQFF
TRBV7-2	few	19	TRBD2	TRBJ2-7	TGTGCCAGCAGCTTTTCTCCGGGACTAGCGGGGGGGTATCGGGACGAGCAGTACTTC	CASSFSPGLAGGYRDEQYF
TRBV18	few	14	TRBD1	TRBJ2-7	TGTGCCAGCTCACTATCCCGGGACAGCTACGAGCAGTACTTC	CASSLSRDSYEQYF
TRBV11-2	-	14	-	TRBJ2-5	TGTGCCAGCAGCTTGACAGGTCGTTTGGAGACCCAGTACTTC	CASSLTGRLETQYF
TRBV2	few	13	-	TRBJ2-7	TGTGCCAGCAGGCGTCTAGGTTCTGTGGAGCAGTACTTC	CASRRLGSVEQYF
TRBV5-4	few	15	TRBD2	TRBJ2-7	TGTGCCAGCAGCTTGCCCGGAGAGCGGGGGAGAGAGCAGTACTTC	CASSLPGERGREQYF
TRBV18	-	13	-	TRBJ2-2	TGTGCCAGCTCACTCCAGGAACACGGGGAGCTGTTTTTT	CASSLQEHGELFF
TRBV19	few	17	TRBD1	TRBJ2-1	TGTGCCAGTAGTATAGATCATGGATTGACAGGGAACAATGAGCAGTTCTTC	CASSIDHGLTGNNEQFF
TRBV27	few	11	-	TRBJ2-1	TGTGCCAGCACAGGGTATAATGAGCAGTTCTTC	CASTGYNEQFF
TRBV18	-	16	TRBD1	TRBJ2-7	TGTGCCAGCTCACCATCAATGGGACAGGCCCTCTACGAGCAGTACTTC	CASSPSMGQALYEQYF
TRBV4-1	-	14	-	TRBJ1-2	TGCGCCAGCAGCCAAGTCAGGGTCAGCTATGGCTACACCTTC	CASSQVRVSYGYTF
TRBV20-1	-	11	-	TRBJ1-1	TGCAGTGCTAGCGCGGTAGGTGAAGCTTTCTTT	CSASAVGEAFF